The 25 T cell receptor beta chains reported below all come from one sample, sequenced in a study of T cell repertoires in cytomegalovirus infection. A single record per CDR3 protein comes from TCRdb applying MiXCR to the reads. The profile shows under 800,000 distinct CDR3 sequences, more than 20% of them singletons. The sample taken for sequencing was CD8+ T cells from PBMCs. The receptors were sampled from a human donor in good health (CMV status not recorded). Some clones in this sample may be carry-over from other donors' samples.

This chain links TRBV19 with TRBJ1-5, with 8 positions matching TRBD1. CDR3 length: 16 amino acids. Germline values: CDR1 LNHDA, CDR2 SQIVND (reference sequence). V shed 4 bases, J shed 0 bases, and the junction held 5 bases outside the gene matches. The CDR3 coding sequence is TGTGCCAGTAGTACAGGGACAGGTTATAGCAATCAGCCCCAGCATTTT. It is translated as CASSTGTGYSNQPQHF. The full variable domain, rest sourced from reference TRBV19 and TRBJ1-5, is DGGITQSPKYLFRKEGQNVTLSCEQNLNHDAMYWYRQDPGQGLRLIYYSQIVNDFQKGDIAEGYSVSREKKESFPLTVTSAQKNPTAFYLCASSTGTGYSNQPQHFGDGTRLSIL.

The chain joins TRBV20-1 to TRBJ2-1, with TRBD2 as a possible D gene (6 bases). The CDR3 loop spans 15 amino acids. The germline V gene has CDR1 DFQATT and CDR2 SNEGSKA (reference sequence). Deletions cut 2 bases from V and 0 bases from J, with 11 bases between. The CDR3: CSARRGISSYNEQFF. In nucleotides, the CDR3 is TGCAGTGCTAGACGGGGGATTAGCTCCTACAATGAGCAGTTCTTC.

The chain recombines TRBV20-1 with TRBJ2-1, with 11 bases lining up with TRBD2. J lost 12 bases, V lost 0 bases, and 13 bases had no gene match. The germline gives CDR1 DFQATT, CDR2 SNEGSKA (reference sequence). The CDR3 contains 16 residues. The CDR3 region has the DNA TGCAGTGCTAGAGATCGGGGACTAGCGGCAGCCGGCGTGCAGTTCTTC. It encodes CSARDRGLAAAGVQFF.

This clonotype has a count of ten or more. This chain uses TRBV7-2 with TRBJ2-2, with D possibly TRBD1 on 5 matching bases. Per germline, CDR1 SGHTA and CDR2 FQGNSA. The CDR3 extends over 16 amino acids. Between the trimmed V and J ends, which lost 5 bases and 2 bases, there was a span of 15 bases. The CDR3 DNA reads TGTGCCAGCAGCACACGGTGGGGCCCTAACACCGGGGAGCTGTTTTTT. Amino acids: CASSTRWGPNTGELFF.

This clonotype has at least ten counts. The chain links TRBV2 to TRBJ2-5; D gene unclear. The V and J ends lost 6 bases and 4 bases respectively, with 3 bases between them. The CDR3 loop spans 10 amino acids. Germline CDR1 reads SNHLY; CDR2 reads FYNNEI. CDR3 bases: TGTGCCAGCAGGGGAGAGACCCAGTACTTC. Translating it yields CASRGETQYF.

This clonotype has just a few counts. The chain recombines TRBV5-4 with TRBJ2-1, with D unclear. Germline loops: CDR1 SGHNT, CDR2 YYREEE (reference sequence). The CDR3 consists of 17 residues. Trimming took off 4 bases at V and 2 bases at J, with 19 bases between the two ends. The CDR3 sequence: CASSPVPDLVTYNEQFF. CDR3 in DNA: TGTGCCAGCAGCCCGGTTCCCGATTTGGTCACCTACAATGAGCAGTTCTTC.

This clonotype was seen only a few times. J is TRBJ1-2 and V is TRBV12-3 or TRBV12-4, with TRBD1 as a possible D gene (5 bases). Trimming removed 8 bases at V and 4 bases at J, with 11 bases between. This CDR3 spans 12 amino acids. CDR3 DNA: TGTGCCAGCGGTGAGACAGCCTATGGCTACACCTTC. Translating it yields CASGETAYGYTF.

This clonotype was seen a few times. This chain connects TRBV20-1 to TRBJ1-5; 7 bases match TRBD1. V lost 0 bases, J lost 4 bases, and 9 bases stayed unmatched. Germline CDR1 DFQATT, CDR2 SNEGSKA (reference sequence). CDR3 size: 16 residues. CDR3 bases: TGCAGTGCTAGAGACGGGCCCGGGACAGAGAATCAGCCCCAGCATTTT. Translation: CSARDGPGTENQPQHF.

The CDR3 sequence: CASSGIYEQYF. The DNA of the CDR3 is TGTGCCAGCAGTGGGATATACGAGCAGTACTTC. V and J are TRBV25-1 and TRBJ2-7, with D unresolved. The CDR3 consists of 11 residues. The V gene lost 4 bases and the J gene lost 4 bases, with 5 bases spanning the gap. Looked up from germline, CDR1 is MGHDK and CDR2 is SYGVNS.

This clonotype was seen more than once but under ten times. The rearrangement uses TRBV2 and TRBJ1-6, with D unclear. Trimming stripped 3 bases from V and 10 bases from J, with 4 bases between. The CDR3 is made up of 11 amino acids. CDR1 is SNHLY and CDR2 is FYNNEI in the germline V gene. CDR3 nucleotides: TGTGCCAGCAGTGATGGATCACCCCTCCACTTT. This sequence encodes CASSDGSPLHF.

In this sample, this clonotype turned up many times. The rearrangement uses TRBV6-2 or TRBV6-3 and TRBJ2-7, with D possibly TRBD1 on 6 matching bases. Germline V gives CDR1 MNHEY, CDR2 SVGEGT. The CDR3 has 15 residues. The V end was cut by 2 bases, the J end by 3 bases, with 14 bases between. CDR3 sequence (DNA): TGTGCCAGCAGTTACAATCGACAGGACGGCTACGAGCAGTACGTC. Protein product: CASSYNRQDGYEQYV.

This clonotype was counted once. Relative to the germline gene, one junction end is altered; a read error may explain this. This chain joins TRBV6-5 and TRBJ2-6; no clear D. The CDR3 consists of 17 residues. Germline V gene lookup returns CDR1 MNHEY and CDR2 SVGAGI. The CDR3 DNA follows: TGTGCCAGCGGTTACTGGGCACGGTCCTCTGGGGCCAACGTCCTGACTTTC. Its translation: CASGYWARSSGANVLTF.

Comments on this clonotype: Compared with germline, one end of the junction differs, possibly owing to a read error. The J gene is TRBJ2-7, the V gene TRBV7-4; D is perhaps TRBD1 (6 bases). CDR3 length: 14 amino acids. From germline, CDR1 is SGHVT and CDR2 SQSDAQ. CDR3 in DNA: TGTGCCAGCAGCTTGGACCAAGACAGGACCACCAGATATTTC. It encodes CASSLDQDRTTRYF.

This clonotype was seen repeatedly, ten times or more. The DNA of the CDR3 is TGTGCCAGTGGGGTTTCTGAAGCTTTCTTT. As protein: CASGVSEAFF. The chain combines TRBV6-1 with TRBJ1-1; unclear D gene. Germline V gene sequence: CDR1 MNHNS, CDR2 SASEGT. There are 10 residues in the CDR3. V was shortened by 9 bases and J by 6 bases, with 8 bases between the two germline ends.

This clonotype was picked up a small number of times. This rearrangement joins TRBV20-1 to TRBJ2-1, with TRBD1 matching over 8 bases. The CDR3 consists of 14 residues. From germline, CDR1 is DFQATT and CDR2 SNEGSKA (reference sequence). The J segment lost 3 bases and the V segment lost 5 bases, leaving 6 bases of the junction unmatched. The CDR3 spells CSAFHRGNYNEQFF. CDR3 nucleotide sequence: TGCAGTGCTTTTCACAGGGGGAACTACAATGAGCAGTTCTTC.

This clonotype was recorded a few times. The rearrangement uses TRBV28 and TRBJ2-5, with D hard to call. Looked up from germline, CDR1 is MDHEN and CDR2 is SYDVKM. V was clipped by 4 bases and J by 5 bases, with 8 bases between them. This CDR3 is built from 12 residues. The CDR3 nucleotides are TGTGCCAGCAGTTCGTTTCGCGAGACCCAGTACTTC. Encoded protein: CASSSFRETQYF.

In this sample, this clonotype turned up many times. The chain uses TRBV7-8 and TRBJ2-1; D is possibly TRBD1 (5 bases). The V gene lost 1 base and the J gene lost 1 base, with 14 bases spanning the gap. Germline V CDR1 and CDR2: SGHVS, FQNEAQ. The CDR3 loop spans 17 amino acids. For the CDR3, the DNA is TGTGCCAGCAGCTTAGTCGAGGCCAGGGCATCCTACAATGAGCAGTTCTTC. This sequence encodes CASSLVEARASYNEQFF.

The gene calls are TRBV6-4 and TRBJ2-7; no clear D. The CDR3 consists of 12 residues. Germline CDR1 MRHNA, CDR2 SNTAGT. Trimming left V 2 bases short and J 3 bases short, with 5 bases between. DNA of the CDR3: TGTGCCAGCAGTGACCGACTCTACGAGCAGTACTTC. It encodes CASSDRLYEQYF.

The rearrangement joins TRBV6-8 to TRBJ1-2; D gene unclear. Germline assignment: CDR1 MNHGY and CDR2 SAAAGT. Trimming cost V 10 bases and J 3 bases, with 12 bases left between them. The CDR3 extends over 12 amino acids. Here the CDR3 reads CAINRAHYGYTF. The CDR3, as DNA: TGTGCCATCAACCGGGCCCACTATGGCTACACCTTC.

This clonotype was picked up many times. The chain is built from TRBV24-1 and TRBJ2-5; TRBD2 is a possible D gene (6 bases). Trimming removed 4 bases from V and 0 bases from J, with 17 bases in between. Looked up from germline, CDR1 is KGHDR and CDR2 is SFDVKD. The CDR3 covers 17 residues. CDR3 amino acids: CATSDLGGAGNQETQYF. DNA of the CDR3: TGTGCCACCAGTGACCTCGGCGGGGCGGGTAACCAAGAGACCCAGTACTTC.

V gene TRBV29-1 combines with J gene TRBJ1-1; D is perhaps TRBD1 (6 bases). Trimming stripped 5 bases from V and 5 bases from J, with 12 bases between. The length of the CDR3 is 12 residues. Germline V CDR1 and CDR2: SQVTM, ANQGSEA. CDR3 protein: CSVQQGGTEAFF. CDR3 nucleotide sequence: TGCAGCGTTCAACAGGGTGGGACTGAAGCTTTCTTT.

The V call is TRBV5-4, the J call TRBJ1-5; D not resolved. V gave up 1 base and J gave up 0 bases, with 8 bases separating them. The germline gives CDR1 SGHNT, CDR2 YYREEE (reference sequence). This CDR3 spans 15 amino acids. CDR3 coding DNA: TGTGCCAGCAGCTTGTTCGGGGATAGCAATCAGCCCCAGCATTTT. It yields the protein CASSLFGDSNQPQHF.

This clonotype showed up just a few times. The chain's CDR3 is CASSYGSSGAETGELFF. Here the CDR3 DNA reads TGTGCCAGCAGCTACGGGTCTAGCGGGGCTGAAACCGGGGAGCTGTTTTTT. This chain links TRBV7-6 with TRBJ2-2; 9 bases fit TRBD2. The CDR3 is made up of 17 amino acids. Trimming removed 4 bases from V and 5 bases from J; junction bases left unmatched: 11. Germline V gives CDR1 SGHVS, CDR2 FNYEAQ.

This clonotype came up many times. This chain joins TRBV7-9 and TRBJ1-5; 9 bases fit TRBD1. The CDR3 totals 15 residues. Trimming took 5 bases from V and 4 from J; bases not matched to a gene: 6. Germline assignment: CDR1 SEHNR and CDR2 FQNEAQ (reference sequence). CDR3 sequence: CASSRQGERNQPQHF. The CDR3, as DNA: TGTGCCAGCAGCAGACAGGGGGAAAGGAATCAGCCCCAGCATTTT. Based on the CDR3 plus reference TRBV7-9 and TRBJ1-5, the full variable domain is DTGVSQNPRHKITKRGQNVTFRCDPISEHNRLYWYRQTLGQGPEFLTYFQNEAQLEKSRLLSDRFSAERPKGSFSTLEIQRTEQGDSAMYLCASSRQGERNQPQHFGDGTRLSIL.

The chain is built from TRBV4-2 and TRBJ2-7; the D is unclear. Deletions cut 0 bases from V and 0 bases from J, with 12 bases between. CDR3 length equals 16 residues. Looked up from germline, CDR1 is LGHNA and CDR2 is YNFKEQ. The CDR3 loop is CASSQEGKSSSYEQYF. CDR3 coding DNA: TGTGCCAGCAGCCAAGAAGGAAAATCAAGCTCCTACGAGCAGTACTTC.